A single sample gave rise to the 8 T cell receptor beta chains below, sequenced in a study of identifying expanded T cells in peripheral blood. Libraries were prepared by immunoSEQ multiplex PCR; TCRdb keeps only in-frame clonotypes and omits some of them. Among 50,000 to 65,000 clones listed, about 92% were seen once. The sequenced sample was blood. These receptors all stem from a person aged 18 to 70 in good health.

The chain is built from TRBV10-3 and TRBJ1-2, with unresolved D. The CDR3 covers 15 residues. With 2 bases removed from V and 5 bases from J, the gap between germline ends came to 15 bases. Per germline, CDR1 ENHRY and CDR2 SYGVKD. CDR3 protein: CAISELPGPTYGYTF. The CDR3 nucleotides read TGTGCCATCAGTGAGCTGCCAGGACCCACTTATGGCTACACCTTC.

V gene TRBV5-1 combines with J gene TRBJ2-7; no reliable D call. The CDR3 spans 13 residues. Germline CDR1 and CDR2: SGHRS and YFSETQ. Deletions cut 0 bases from V and 3 bases from J, with 7 bases between. CDR3 nucleotides: TGCGCCAGCAGCTTGGCCCCTCTCTACGAGCAGTACTTC. Translating gives CASSLAPLYEQYF.

The V call is TRBV28, the J call TRBJ1-1; possible D gene TRBD1, 6 bases. With 5 bases removed from V and 10 bases from J, the gap between germline ends came to 20 bases. The CDR3 runs 14 residues. Germline loops: CDR1 MDHEN, CDR2 SYDVKM. CDR3 sequence: CASSPPDAQGRAFF. The DNA of the CDR3 is TGTGCCAGCAGTCCCCCTGATGCACAGGGCAGAGCTTTCTTT.

The chain is built from TRBV9 and TRBJ2-1; D gene unclear. Germline V gene sequence: CDR1 SGDLS, CDR2 YYNGEE. Trimming stripped 8 bases from V and 0 bases from J, with 9 bases between. The CDR3 has 13 residues. CDR3 loop: CASNWRSYNEQFF. CDR3 nucleotide sequence: TGTGCCAGTAACTGGCGCTCCTACAATGAGCAGTTCTTC.

The rearrangement links TRBV9 to TRBJ2-1; perhaps TRBD1 as D (6 bases). Germline lookup yields CDR1 SGDLS and CDR2 YYNGEE. Trimming left V 4 bases short and J 0 bases short, with 11 bases between. The CDR3 consists of 15 residues. CDR3 region: CASSLQGSSYNEQFF. In DNA, the CDR3 is TGTGCCAGCAGCCTCCAGGGGAGCTCCTACAATGAGCAGTTCTTC.

CDR3 protein: CASTIFGGNTGELFF. The DNA of the CDR3 is TGTGCCAGCACCATTTTTGGGGGGAACACCGGGGAGCTGTTTTTT. V gene TRBV27 combines with J gene TRBJ2-2; D is possibly TRBD1 or TRBD2 (5 bases each). V shed 7 bases and J shed 1 base, with 13 bases lying between them. CDR3 length: 15 amino acids. The germline V gene has CDR1 MNHEY and CDR2 SMNVEV (reference sequence).

The chain employs TRBV28 and TRBJ2-2, with TRBD1 matching 11 bases. V trimming: 2 bases; J trimming: 3 bases; junction bases outside the gene matches: 8. The CDR3 runs to 18 residues. Per the germline V gene, CDR1 is MDHEN and CDR2 is SYDVKM. The CDR3, as DNA: TGTGCCAGCAGTTTACGGACAGGGGGCGTTTGGGACACCGGGGAGCTGTTTTTT. It specifies CASSLRTGGVWDTGELFF.

The chain couples TRBV18 to TRBJ1-2; D call uncertain. V lost 2 bases, J lost 4 bases, and 8 bases lay in between. Germline CDR1 and CDR2: KGHSH and LQKENI. This CDR3 is 13 amino acids long. The CDR3 nucleotides read TGTGCCAGCTCACCAGAGGGCTTCTATGGCTACACCTTC. Translated, it gives CASSPEGFYGYTF.